A single sample gave rise to the 9 T cell receptor beta chains below, sequenced in a study of T-cell memory formation after mild COVID-19. TCRdb re-derived calls from the 5' RACE reads in MiXCR, one entry per CDR3 protein. The repertoire includes fewer than 500,000 distinct CDR3 sequences, nearly 25% of them detected once, and approximately 12% sits in the top ten. The sequenced material came from PBMCs or a T cell subset sorted from them (not recorded which). The receptors derive from an adult woman who had mild COVID-19 (a few samples of this study predate the infection). Cell type and time point are not known.

This clonotype was detected only a few times. The chain uses TRBV5-1 and TRBJ1-3; no reliable D call. The V end lost 4 bases, the J end lost 2 bases, and 19 bases lay between the germline ends. CDR3 length equals 17 residues. Per germline, CDR1 SGHRS and CDR2 YFSETQ. CDR3 nucleotides: TGCGCCAGCAGCCGCGGAGAGGCCAGACTTACTGGAAACACCATATATTTT. Translating it yields CASSRGEARLTGNTIYF.

The chain links TRBV7-8 to TRBJ1-2, with TRBD1 as a possible D gene (5 bases). Germline assignment: CDR1 SGHVS and CDR2 FQNEAQ. Trimming pared 1 base from V and 7 bases from J, leaving 16 bases between. The CDR3 runs 15 residues. CDR3 loop: CASSLGASGGGGYTF. The CDR3 DNA sequence: TGTGCCAGCAGCTTAGGAGCGTCCGGGGGAGGTGGCTACACCTTC.

This clonotype was seen a few times. The V call is TRBV29-1, the J call TRBJ2-7, with TRBD2 matching 7 bases. CDR1 SQVTM and CDR2 ANQGSEA come from the germline V gene. The CDR3 is made up of 12 amino acids. The V gene end was trimmed by 7 bases and the J gene end by 3 bases; junction bases not matched to a gene: 6. CDR3 protein: CSGGPGGYEQYF. The CDR3, as DNA: TGCAGCGGGGGTCCGGGGGGCTACGAGCAGTACTTC.

The gene calls are TRBV18 and TRBJ1-2; TRBD1 might be the D (5 bases). The CDR3 spans 14 residues. V lost 3 bases and J lost 2, with 10 bases in between. Germline loops: CDR1 KGHSH, CDR2 LQKENI. CDR3 region: CASSPGAENYGYTF. The CDR3 DNA reads as TGTGCCAGCTCACCCGGGGCAGAGAACTATGGCTACACCTTC.

The chain joins TRBV7-2 to TRBJ1-4, with D perhaps matching TRBD1 (5 bases). Germline V gene sequence: CDR1 SGHTA, CDR2 FQGNSA. CDR3 length equals 16 residues. Trimming left V 5 bases short and J 11 bases short, with 24 bases between. CDR3: CASSRTTGAPEGKLFF. CDR3 sequence (DNA): TGTGCCAGCAGCCGCACCACCGGGGCCCCGGAGGGGAAACTGTTTTTT.

This sequence joins TRBV7-9 and TRBJ2-1; TRBD2 aligns across 9 bases. Germline V gene sequence: CDR1 SEHNR, CDR2 FQNEAQ (reference sequence). The V and J ends lost 3 bases and 6 bases, in that order; junction bases with no gene match: 9. The CDR3 consists of 16 residues. As DNA, the CDR3 is TGTGCCAGCAGCTTCCAACTAGCGGGTCGATCCAATGAGCAGTTCTTC. Residues: CASSFQLAGRSNEQFF.

This clonotype was found a few times. The chain employs TRBV14 and TRBJ2-7; D could derive from TRBD1 or TRBD2 (5 bases each). V dropped 6 bases and J dropped 4 bases, with 13 bases sitting between them. The CDR3 has 13 residues. Germline V gives CDR1 SGHDN, CDR2 FVKESK. CDR3 DNA: TGTGCCAGCAGTCAAACGGGACGGTACGAGCAGTACTTC. Encoded protein: CASSQTGRYEQYF.

The chain joins TRBV25-1 to TRBJ2-2; 14 positions match TRBD2. The trim removed 3 bases at V and 3 bases at J, leaving 6 bases unmatched. The CDR3 is 18 residues long. Germline CDR1 and CDR2: MGHDK and SYGVNS. The CDR3 region is CASSDAGLAGVYTGELFF. The CDR3 bases are TGTGCCAGCAGTGATGCGGGACTAGCGGGGGTCTACACCGGGGAGCTGTTTTTT. The variable domain in full, with the rest retrieved from reference TRBV25-1 and TRBJ2-2, is EADIYQTPRYLVIGTGKKITLECSQTMGHDKMYWYQQDPGMELHLIHYSYGVNSTEKGDLSSESTVSRIRTEHFPLTLESARPSHTSQYLCASSDAGLAGVYTGELFFGEGSRLTVL.

This rearrangement joins TRBV7-9 to TRBJ2-1; possibly TRBD2 for D (6 bases). Germline V lookup: CDR1 SEHNR, CDR2 FQNEAQ (reference sequence). V lost 5 bases and J lost 3, with 17 bases in between. The CDR3 runs to 16 residues. The CDR3 region has the DNA TGTGCCAGCAGCCCGCGGGATGGCAGGTTCTACAATGAGCAGTTCTTC. Protein product: CASSPRDGRFYNEQFF. Filled out from reference TRBV7-9 and TRBJ2-1, the complete variable domain reads DTGVSQNPRHKITKRGQNVTFRCDPISEHNRLYWYRQTLGQGPEFLTYFQNEAQLEKSRLLSDRFSAERPKGSFSTLEIQRTEQGDSAMYLCASSPRDGRFYNEQFFGPGTRLTVL.